What follows is one TCR beta chain and its context. This entry is derived from a study of T cell responses to AZD1222 COVID-19 vaccine. Measured with immunoSEQ multiplex PCR; TCRdb has only the in-frame clones, and not every one. The data show 98,000 or so clones, about 94% seen once. The TCR comes from an adult in good health. The sequenced sample was peripheral blood, obtained on day 0 of AZD1222 vaccination.

The CDR3 loop reads CASRPGTATYEQYF. The DNA for the CDR3 is TGTGCCAGCAGGCCCGGGACAGCAACCTACGAGCAGTACTTC. The J gene is TRBJ2-7, the V gene TRBV28; 7 positions agree with TRBD1. V lost 6 bases, J lost 2 bases, and 7 bases stayed unmatched. Per germline, CDR1 MDHEN and CDR2 SYDVKM. This CDR3 spans 14 amino acids. The variable domain in full, with the rest retrieved from reference TRBV28 and TRBJ2-7, is DVKVTQSSRYLVKRTGEKVFLECVQDMDHENMFWYRQDPGLGLRLIYFSYDVKMKEKGDIPEGYSVSREKKERFSLILESASTNQTSMYLCASRPGTATYEQYFGPGTRLTVT.